This T cell receptor beta chain was captured by sequencing in a study of blood T cell repertoires in COVID-19. Study-level background: The United States, Italy and Spain supplied acute and convalescent COVID-19 samples. PBMCs, B-cell-depleted T cells, or T cells were the source of the cDNA or gDNA that made up the material.

In the authors' workflow: Nucleated cell counts were estimated from reference gene primer amplification. Profiled with immunoSEQ multiplex PCR; TCRdb holds only in-frame clones, not every one. V and J calls plus clone size are reproduced from that table; the DNA served to infer D and trimming. Of more than 250,000 clones listed, about nine tenths were seen once; the top ten hold 1%. Trimming removed 2 bases from V and 12 bases from J, with 10 bases in between. Germline CDR1 is MDHEN and CDR2 is SYDVKM. This CDR3 is built from 11 residues. The sequence was collected from a man aged 45-65 years with active or convalescent COVID-19. Specimen: peripheral blood. V gene TRBV28 combines with J gene TRBJ1-2; a weak D match, TRBD1 (6 bases). The DNA of the CDR3 is TGTGCCAGCAGTTTAAACAGGGTAAACACCTTC. Its translation is CASSLNRVNTF.